Reported below is one T cell receptor beta chain. This record belongs to a study of CD8 T cells in ankylosing spondylitis. One entry per CDR3 protein, called by TCRdb with MiXCR from the 5' RACE reads. The data hold around 180,000 distinct CDR3 sequences, with 15% to 20% observed a single time. The TCR sequence derives from a male donor aged 10 to 35 with ankylosing spondylitis or in good health (not recorded which). The sample comprised blood, either unsorted or a sorted T cell fraction (not recorded which).

The CDR3 is CASSPDRATGELFF. The CDR3 region has the DNA TGTGCCAGCAGCCCAGACAGGGCTACCGGGGAGCTGTTTTTT. The chain has TRBV7-6 and TRBJ2-2; 7 bases are a match to TRBD1. This CDR3 contains 14 residues. The germline CDR1 and CDR2 sequences are SGHVS and FNYEAQ. V gave up 5 bases and J gave up 5 bases; unmatched junction bases: 5.